A single sample gave rise to the 20 T cell receptor beta chains below, sequenced in a study of CD8+CD57+ T cells in acquired aplastic anemia. The study profiled TCR beta VDJ and CDR3 using genomic DNA as template. MiXCR, run by TCRdb on the reads, gives a single entry per CDR3 protein. The data contain around 150,000 distinct CDR3 sequences, around 45% of them singletons. Sequencing used sorted CD4+, CD8+, or CD8+CD57+ T cells (not recorded which) from PBMCs. These receptor sequences come from a human donor in good health.

This clonotype was seen many times. CDR3 amino acids: CSVERNRGRTDTQYF. CDR3 DNA: TGCAGCGTTGAACGGAACAGGGGGCGAACAGATACGCAGTATTTT. The gene calls are TRBV29-1 and TRBJ2-3; 9 bases line up with TRBD1. Trimming removed 2 bases from V and 3 bases from J; junction bases left unmatched: 6. Germline CDR1 reads SQVTM; CDR2 reads ANQGSEA. This CDR3 contains 15 residues.

V is TRBV7-6 and J is TRBJ2-1, with D possibly being TRBD2 (5 bases). Trimming took 1 base from V and 8 from J, leaving 12 bases between them. The CDR3 is made up of 14 amino acids. Germline V lookup: CDR1 SGHVS, CDR2 FNYEAQ. Here the CDR3 DNA reads TGTGCCAGCAGCTTAGGATCGGGGTGGGATGAGCAGTTCTTC. Its protein product is CASSLGSGWDEQFF. Looking up the rest from reference TRBV7-6 and TRBJ2-1 gives the full variable domain: GAGVSQSPRYKVTKRGQDVALRCDPISGHVSLYWYRQALGQGPEFLTYFNYEAQQDKSGLPNDRFSAERPEGSISTLTIQRTEQRDSAMYRCASSLGSGWDEQFFGPGTRLTVL.

As regards this clonotype: A much larger clone sits a single nucleotide away, making a read error possible. The V call is TRBV12-3 or TRBV12-4, the J call TRBJ2-7; no definite D call. This CDR3 has 15 amino acids. The germline V and J ends were trimmed by 6 bases and 9 bases, with 24 bases remaining between them. CDR3 coding DNA: TGTGCCAGCAGCCTGACCGGGCGGCAGGCTGTCGGGCAGTACTTC. It encodes CASSLTGRQAVGQYF.

The chain has TRBV12-5 and TRBJ2-6, with D perhaps TRBD1 (6 bases). This CDR3 contains 19 residues. Per the germline V gene, CDR1 is LGHNT and CDR2 is FRNRAP. V lost 1 base and J lost 0, with 16 bases in between. The chain's CDR3 is CASGLDQGTLRSGANVLTF. CDR3 bases: TGTGCTAGTGGTTTGGACCAGGGGACACTTCGCTCTGGGGCCAACGTCCTGACTTTC.

The chain carries TRBV11-2 and TRBJ1-1; TRBD1 is a possible D gene (5 bases). The CDR3 has 14 amino acids. V was shortened by 3 bases and J by 1 base, with 9 bases between the two germline ends. Germline assignment: CDR1 SGHAT and CDR2 FQNNGV. The CDR3 DNA reads as TGTGCCAGCAGCTTGAACAGGAGGAACACTGAAGCTTTCTTT. Its protein is CASSLNRRNTEAFF.

In this sample, this clonotype turned up many times. This rearrangement joins TRBV3-1 to TRBJ2-7; no reliable D call. V dropped 1 base and J dropped 3 bases, with 7 bases sitting between them. The CDR3 is 13 residues long. Per germline, CDR1 LGHDT and CDR2 YNNKEL (reference sequence). DNA of the CDR3: TGTGCCAGCAGCCAAGGGATTTACTACGAGCAGTACTTC. The encoded protein is CASSQGIYYEQYF.

Notes on this clonotype: This may be a read error, as it is one base from a much larger clone. V gene TRBV13 combines with J gene TRBJ1-2, with D uncertain. This CDR3 is built from 16 residues. Germline V CDR1 and CDR2: PRHDT, FYEKMQ (reference sequence). Deletions cut 4 bases from V and 7 bases from J, with 22 bases between. CDR3 sequence reads: CASSSLGLWPPGGYTF. Written as DNA, the CDR3 is TGTGCCAGCAGCTCCCTCGGGCTCTGGCCCCCTGGTGGCTACACCTTC.

At least ten counts were recorded for this clonotype. V is TRBV7-9 and J is TRBJ1-5; D remains ambiguous. This CDR3 comprises 15 residues. V was clipped by 1 base and J by 4 bases, with 11 bases between them. Germline values: CDR1 SEHNR, CDR2 FQNEAQ (reference sequence). This CDR3 reads CASSLGPSENQPQHF. CDR3 DNA sequence: TGTGCCAGCAGCTTAGGGCCCTCAGAGAATCAGCCCCAGCATTTT.

This clonotype appeared a single time. V and J are TRBV15 and TRBJ2-7, with D unresolved. This CDR3 has 13 residues. Germline-derived CDR1 and CDR2 are LNHNV and YYDKDF (reference sequence). V lost 4 bases and J lost 0, with 7 bases in between. The CDR3 sequence is CATSMAGSYEQYF. CDR3 nucleotides: TGTGCCACCAGCATGGCCGGCTCCTACGAGCAGTACTTC.

There are a few counts of this clonotype. The chain combines TRBV10-3 with TRBJ1-6; D gene uncertain. V was shortened by 8 bases and J by 0 bases, with 5 bases between the two germline ends. The germline CDR1 and CDR2 sequences are ENHRY and SYGVKD. The CDR3 length is 13 residues. The CDR3 nucleotides read TGTGCCATCTCAAGCTCCTATAATTCACCCCTCCACTTT. Its translation: CAISSSYNSPLHF.

Many counts were recorded for this clonotype. The rearrangement uses TRBV11-2 and TRBJ2-7; no reliable D call. V was cut by 11 bases and J by 5 bases, with 22 bases left in between. The CDR3 covers 14 residues. CDR1 is SGHAT and CDR2 is FQNNGV in the germline V gene. The CDR3 nucleotides are TGTGCCTCCACCCCGGGCCTCCCCCCCCACGAGCAGTACTTC. Translating it yields CASTPGLPPHEQYF.

V usage is TRBV12-3 or TRBV12-4 and J usage is TRBJ2-3; no clear D gene. With 6 bases removed from V and 2 bases from J, the gap between germline ends came to 9 bases. The CDR3 spans 13 residues. The CDR3 loop is CASSLLYTDTQYF. CDR3 DNA: TGTGCCAGCAGCCTCCTTTACACAGATACGCAGTATTTT.

The table lists this clonotype with many counts. The rearrangement uses TRBV6-5 and TRBJ2-7, with D perhaps matching TRBD1 or TRBD2 (5 bases each). This CDR3 contains 15 residues. CDR1 and CDR2 (germline): MNHEY, SVGAGI. Between the trimmed V and J ends, which lost 6 bases and 3 bases, there was a span of 18 bases. The chain's CDR3 is CASRYRGVGGYEQYF. The CDR3 DNA follows: TGTGCCAGCAGATACCGGGGCGTCGGAGGCTACGAGCAGTACTTC.

This clonotype turned up a few times. V is TRBV19 and J is TRBJ1-2; TRBD1 aligns across 8 bases. J gave up 5 bases and V 7 bases, and 6 bases lay outside the gene matches. CDR3 length equals 13 residues. Germline V gene sequence: CDR1 LNHDA, CDR2 SQIVND (reference sequence). CDR3 coding DNA: TGTGCCAGTAACGTGCAGGGGGCATATGGCTACACCTTC. Translated, it gives CASNVQGAYGYTF.

The table lists this clonotype with a count of one. One base away lies a much larger clone, so this may be a sequencing read error. The chain has TRBV5-1 and TRBJ1-2, with a weak D call TRBD1 (5 bases). Trimming took 0 bases from V and 7 from J, leaving 10 bases between them. The CDR3 runs 13 residues. Germline V CDR1 and CDR2: SGHRS, YFSETQ. The CDR3 DNA reads TGCGCCAGCAGCTTGGGCAGGGCCTCTGGCTACACCTTC. This encodes CASSLGRASGYTF.

The V call is TRBV20-1, the J call TRBJ1-2; 7 nucleotides agree with TRBD1. V lost 5 bases to trimming and J lost 1 base; unmatched junction nucleotides: 13. Germline loops: CDR1 DFQATT, CDR2 SNEGSKA (reference sequence). This CDR3 has 16 residues. CDR3 protein: CSAGPFGTVLNYGYTF. The CDR3 nucleotides are TGCAGTGCTGGTCCCTTCGGGACAGTCCTTAACTATGGCTACACCTTC.

The rearrangement joins TRBV15 to TRBJ1-2; D remains unclear. Looked up from germline, CDR1 is LNHNV and CDR2 is YYDKDF (reference sequence). This CDR3 comprises 13 residues. V gave up 0 bases and J gave up 0 bases, with 2 bases separating them. DNA of the CDR3: TGTGCCACCAGCAGAGAGGCTAACTATGGCTACACCTTC. It is translated as CATSREANYGYTF.

This clonotype was found many times. The chain uses TRBV6-1 and TRBJ1-1; the D is unclear. The length of the CDR3 is 13 residues. V was trimmed by 1 base and J by 11 bases, leaving 14 bases between them. Germline V gene sequence: CDR1 MNHNS, CDR2 SASEGT. The CDR3 nucleotides read TGTGCCAGCAGTGAAGAGGGCATTACCAAGGCTTTCTTT. This translates into CASSEEGITKAFF.

This chain links TRBV12-3 or TRBV12-4 with TRBJ1-1, with 7 bases lining up with TRBD1. There are 14 residues in the CDR3. J gave up 1 base and V 5 bases, and 4 bases lay outside the gene matches. The CDR3 loop is CASSRRDRNTEAFF. CDR3 sequence (DNA): TGTGCCAGCAGTCGCAGGGACAGGAACACTGAAGCTTTCTTT.

This clonotype was counted a few times. The rearrangement joins TRBV30 to TRBJ2-3; 8 nucleotides match TRBD2. The J segment lost 2 bases and the V segment lost 0 bases, leaving 1 base of the junction unmatched. The CDR3 totals 14 residues. Germline V gene lookup returns CDR1 GTSNPN and CDR2 SVGIG (reference sequence). CDR3 nucleotide sequence: TGTGCCTGGAGTGTACTAGCGGCCACAGATACGCAGTATTTT. Residues: CAWSVLAATDTQYF.